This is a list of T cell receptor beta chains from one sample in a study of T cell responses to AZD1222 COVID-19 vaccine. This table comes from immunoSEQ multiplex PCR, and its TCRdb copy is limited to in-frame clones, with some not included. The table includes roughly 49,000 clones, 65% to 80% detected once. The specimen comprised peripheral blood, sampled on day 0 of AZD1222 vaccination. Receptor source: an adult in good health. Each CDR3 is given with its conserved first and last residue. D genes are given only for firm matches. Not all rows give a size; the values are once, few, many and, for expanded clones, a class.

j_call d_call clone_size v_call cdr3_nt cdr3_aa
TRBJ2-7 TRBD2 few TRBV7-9 TGTGCCAGCGCCCCGGGGGGAGGGCCTCTATACGAGCAGTACTTC CASAPGGGPLYEQYF
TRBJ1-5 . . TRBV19 TGTGCCAGTAGTATAGAAACAGGGAGTTATCAGCCCCAGCATTTT CASSIETGSYQPQHF
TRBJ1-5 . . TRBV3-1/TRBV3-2 TGTGCCAGCAGCCAAGGGTCAGACGCGGGGCAGCCCCAGCATTTT CASSQGSDAGQPQHF
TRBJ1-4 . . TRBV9 TGTGCCAGCAGCCCTTCCCCTGGGGAAAAACTGTTTTTT CASSPSPGEKLFF
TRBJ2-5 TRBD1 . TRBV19 TGTGCCAGTAGCCGAGGACAGGGCAGAGAGACCCAGTACTTC CASSRGQGRETQYF
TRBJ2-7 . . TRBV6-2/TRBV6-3 TGTGCCAGCAGTTGGCCAGAGGGTTTCCACGAGCAGTACTTC CASSWPEGFHEQYF
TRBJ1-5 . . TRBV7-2 TGTGCCAGCAGCTTAGGGACGGTAGACAATCAGCCCCAGCATTTT CASSLGTVDNQPQHF
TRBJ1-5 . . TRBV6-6 TGTGCCAGCAGTTACTCACCGGGCAATCAGCCCCAGCATTTT CASSYSPGNQPQHF
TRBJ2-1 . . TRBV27 TGTGCCAGCAGCTTATTCAATGAGCAGTTCTTC CASSLFNEQFF
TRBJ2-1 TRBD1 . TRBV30 TGTGCCTGGACCTATACTCGGACAGGAACCTACAATGAGCAGTTCTTC CAWTYTRTGTYNEQFF
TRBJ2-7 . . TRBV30 TGTGCCTGGAGTGCATCGGAAGAGACCTACGAGCAGTACTTC CAWSASEETYEQYF
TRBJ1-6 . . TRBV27 TGTGCCAGCAGTTTTACACCAACCGCCGGTTCACCCCTCCACTTT CASSFTPTAGSPLHF
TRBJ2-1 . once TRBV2 TGTGCCAGCAGTTCAAGGCCAGCTGAGCAGTTCTTC CASSSRPAEQFF
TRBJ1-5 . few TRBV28 TGTGCCAGCGCCTTTGGGAACAATCAGCCCCAGCATTTT CASAFGNNQPQHF
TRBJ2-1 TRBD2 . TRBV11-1 TGTGCCAGCAGCTACCGACTAGCGGGAGTCAATGAGCAGTTCTTC CASSYRLAGVNEQFF
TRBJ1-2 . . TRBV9 TGTGCCAGCAGCCAGGAACAGGGAAGCAACTATGGCTACACCTTC CASSQEQGSNYGYTF
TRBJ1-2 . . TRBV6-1 TGTGCCAGCAGTGAATCTGGGCGTCACTATGGCTACACCTTC CASSESGRHYGYTF
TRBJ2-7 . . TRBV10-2 TGCGCCAGCAGCGGCCAGGCAATGGCTGACTACGAGCAGTACTTC CASSGQAMADYEQYF
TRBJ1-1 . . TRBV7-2 TGTGCCAGCAGCCTCACTGGGGCCTTCACTGAAGCTTTCTTT CASSLTGAFTEAFF
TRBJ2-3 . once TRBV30 TGTGCCTGGAGTGACGGGACTTCTAGCACAGATACGCAGTATTTT CAWSDGTSSTDTQYF
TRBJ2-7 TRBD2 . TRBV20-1 TGCAGTGCTAGTTCTGGCGGGGGGAGCTCCTACGAGCAGTACTTC CSASSGGGSSYEQYF
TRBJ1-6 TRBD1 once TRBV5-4 TGTGCCAGCAGCCTCGGACAGGACCCAGCTAATTCACCCCTCCACTTT CASSLGQDPANSPLHF
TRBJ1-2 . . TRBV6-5 TGTGCCAGCAGTATACCCGGGTACATCGACTATGGCTACACCTTC CASSIPGYIDYGYTF
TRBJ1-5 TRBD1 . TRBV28 TGTGCCAGCAGAATGACAGGGGAGGGTCAGCCCCAGCATTTT CASRMTGEGQPQHF
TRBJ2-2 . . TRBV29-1 TGCAGCGGCCAGAGGGAGTCCGGGGAGCTGTTTTTT CSGQRESGELFF
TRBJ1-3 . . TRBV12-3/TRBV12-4 TGTGCCAGCAGTTTTCACAACACCATATATTTT CASSFHNTIYF
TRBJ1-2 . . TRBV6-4 TGTGCCAGCAGTGACAGGAGGGGCTTTGGCTACACCTTC CASSDRRGFGYTF
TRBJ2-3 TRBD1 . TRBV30 TGTGCCTGGAGTGTACAGGGGTCAGATACGCAGTATTTT CAWSVQGSDTQYF
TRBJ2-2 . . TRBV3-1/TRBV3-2 TGTGCCAGCAGCCAACTCCAGGGGCGCACCACCACCGGGGAGCTGTTTTTT CASSQLQGRTTTGELFF
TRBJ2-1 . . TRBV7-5 TGTGCCAGAAGCTTAAGGTCACTCACCGAGGGTAACAATGAGCAGTTCTTC CARSLRSLTEGNNEQFF
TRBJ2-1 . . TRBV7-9 TGTGCCAGCAGCTTAGCCAAGGTAGCGCTAAATGAGCAGTTCTTC CASSLAKVALNEQFF
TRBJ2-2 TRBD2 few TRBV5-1 TGCGCCAGCGCCCGCGGACTAGCGGGGGGCACCGGGGAGCTGTTTTTT CASARGLAGGTGELFF
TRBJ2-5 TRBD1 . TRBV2 TGTGCCAGCAGTGTAGACAGGGGGCGTGGGACCCAGTACTTC CASSVDRGRGTQYF
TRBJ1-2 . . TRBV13 TGTGCCAGCAGCTTAGGCCTCGGAGGGAGTTTTAACTATGGCTACACCTTC CASSLGLGGSFNYGYTF
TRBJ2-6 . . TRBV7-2 TGTGCCAGCAGCGGAAGAGGACGCGCCTCTGGGGCCAACGTCCTGACTTTC CASSGRGRASGANVLTF
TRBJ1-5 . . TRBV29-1 TGCAGCGTCCGGGACCCCAATCAGCCCCAGCATTTT CSVRDPNQPQHF
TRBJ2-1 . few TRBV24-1 TGTGCCACCAGTGATTCCGGACCATACAATGAGCAGTTCTTC CATSDSGPYNEQFF
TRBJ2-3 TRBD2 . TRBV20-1 TGCAGTGCTAGTGGTAGCGGGGGGCGGGATACGCAGTATTTT CSASGSGGRDTQYF
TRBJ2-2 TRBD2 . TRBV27 TGTGCCAGCAGTTTCCCCGGGACTAGTCCCGGGGAGCTGTTTTTT CASSFPGTSPGELFF
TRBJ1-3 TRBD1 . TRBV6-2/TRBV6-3 TGTGCCAGCAGTCGCCGGGCAGGGGGGTTTTCTGGAAACACCATATATTTT CASSRRAGGFSGNTIYF
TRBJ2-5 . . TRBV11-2 TGTGCCAGCAGCTTAGTTTGGACACGCCAAGAGACCCAGTACTTC CASSLVWTRQETQYF
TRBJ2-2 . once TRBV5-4 TGTGCCAGCAGCCGGGACCCACCCAACACCGGGGAGCTGTTTTTT CASSRDPPNTGELFF
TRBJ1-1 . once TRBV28 TGTGCCAGCAGTTCCGACGTATCTGAAGCTTTCTTT CASSSDVSEAFF
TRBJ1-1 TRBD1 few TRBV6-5 TGTGCCAGCAGTTACTTCAGGGGGCGAACTGAAGCTTTCTTT CASSYFRGRTEAFF
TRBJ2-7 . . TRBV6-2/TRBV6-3 TGTGCCAGCAGTTATACAGACTACGAGCAGTACTTC CASSYTDYEQYF
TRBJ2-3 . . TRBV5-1 TGCGCCAGCAGCTTGGAGGATACGCAGTATTTT CASSLEDTQYF